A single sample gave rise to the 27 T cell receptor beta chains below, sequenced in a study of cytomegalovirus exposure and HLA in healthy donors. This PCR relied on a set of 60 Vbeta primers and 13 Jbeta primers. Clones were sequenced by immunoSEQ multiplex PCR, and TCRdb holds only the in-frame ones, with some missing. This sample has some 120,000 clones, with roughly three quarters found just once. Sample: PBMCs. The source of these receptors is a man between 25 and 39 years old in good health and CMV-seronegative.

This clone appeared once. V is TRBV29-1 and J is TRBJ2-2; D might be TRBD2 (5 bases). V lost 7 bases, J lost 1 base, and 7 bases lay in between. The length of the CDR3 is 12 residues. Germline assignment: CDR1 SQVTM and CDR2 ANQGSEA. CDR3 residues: CSAGMNTGELFF. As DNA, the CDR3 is TGCAGCGCCGGGATGAACACCGGGGAGCTGTTTTTT.

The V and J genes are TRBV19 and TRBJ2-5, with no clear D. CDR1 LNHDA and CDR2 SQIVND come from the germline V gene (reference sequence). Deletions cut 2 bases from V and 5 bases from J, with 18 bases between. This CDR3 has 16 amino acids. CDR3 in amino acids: CASSITPGTRVETQYF. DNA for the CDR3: TGTGCCAGTAGTATAACGCCAGGAACCCGAGTGGAGACCCAGTACTTC.

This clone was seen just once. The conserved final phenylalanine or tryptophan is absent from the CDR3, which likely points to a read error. The CDR3 DNA sequence: TGTGCCTGGATTCCGGACAGGGAAGACGGGGAGCTGTTTGTT. Residues: CAWIPDREDGELFV. The chain combines TRBV30 with TRBJ2-2; TRBD1 matches 8 bases. Per the germline V gene, CDR1 is GTSNPN and CDR2 is SVGIG (reference sequence). V lost 4 bases, J lost 7 bases, and 8 bases stayed unmatched. The CDR3 sequence is 14 residues long.

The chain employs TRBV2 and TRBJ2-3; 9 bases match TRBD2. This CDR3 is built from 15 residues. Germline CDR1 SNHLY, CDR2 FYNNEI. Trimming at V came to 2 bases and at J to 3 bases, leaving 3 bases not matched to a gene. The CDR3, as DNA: TGTGCCAGCAGTGAACTAGCGGGACCGACAGATACGCAGTATTTT. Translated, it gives CASSELAGPTDTQYF.

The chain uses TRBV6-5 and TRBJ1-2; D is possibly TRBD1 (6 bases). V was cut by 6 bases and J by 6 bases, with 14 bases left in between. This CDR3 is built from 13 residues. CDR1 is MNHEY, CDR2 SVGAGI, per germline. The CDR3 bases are TGTGCCAGCAGACTTTCACAGGGAAATGGCTACACCTTC. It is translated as CASRLSQGNGYTF.

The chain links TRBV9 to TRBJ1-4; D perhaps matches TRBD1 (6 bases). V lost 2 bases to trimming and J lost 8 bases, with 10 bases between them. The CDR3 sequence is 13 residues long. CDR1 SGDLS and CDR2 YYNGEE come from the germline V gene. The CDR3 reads CASSVTGQEKLFF. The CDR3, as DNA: TGTGCCAGCAGCGTTACAGGGCAAGAAAAACTGTTTTTT.

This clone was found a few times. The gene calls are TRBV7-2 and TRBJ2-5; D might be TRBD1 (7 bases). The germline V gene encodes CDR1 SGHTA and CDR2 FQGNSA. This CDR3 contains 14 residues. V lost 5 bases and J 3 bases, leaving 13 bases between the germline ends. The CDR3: CASSTDRTKETQYF. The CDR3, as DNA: TGTGCCAGCAGCACGGACAGGACTAAAGAGACCCAGTACTTC.

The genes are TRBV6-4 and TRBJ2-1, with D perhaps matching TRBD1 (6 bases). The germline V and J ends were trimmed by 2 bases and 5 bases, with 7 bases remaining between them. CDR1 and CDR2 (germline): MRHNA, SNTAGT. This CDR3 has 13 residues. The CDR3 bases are TGTGCCAGCAGTGACGGGACAAACAATGAGCAGTTCTTC. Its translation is CASSDGTNNEQFF.

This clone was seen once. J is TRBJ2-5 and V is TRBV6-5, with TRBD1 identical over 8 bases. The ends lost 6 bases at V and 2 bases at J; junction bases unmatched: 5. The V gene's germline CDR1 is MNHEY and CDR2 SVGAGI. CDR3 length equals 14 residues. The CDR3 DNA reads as TGTGCCAGCAGGCGGACAGGGCGGCAAGAGACCCAGTACTTC. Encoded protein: CASRRTGRQETQYF.

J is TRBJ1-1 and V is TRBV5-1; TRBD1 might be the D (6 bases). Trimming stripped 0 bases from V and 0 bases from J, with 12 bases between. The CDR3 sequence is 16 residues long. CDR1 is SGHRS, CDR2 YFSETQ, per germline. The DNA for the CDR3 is TGCGCCAGCAGCTTGGGCGGGGGGCCATTGAACACTGAAGCTTTCTTT. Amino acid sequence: CASSLGGGPLNTEAFF.

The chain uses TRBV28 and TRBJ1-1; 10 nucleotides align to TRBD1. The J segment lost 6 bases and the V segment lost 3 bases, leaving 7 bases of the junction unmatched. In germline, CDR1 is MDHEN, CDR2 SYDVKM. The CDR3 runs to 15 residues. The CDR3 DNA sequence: TGTGCCAGCAGTTTGTCGGGACAGGGGCTGCCTGAAGCTTTCTTT. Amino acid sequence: CASSLSGQGLPEAFF.

CDR3 coding DNA: TGCAGTGCCATACAGGGGGGTGAAGCTTTCTTT. Translated: CSAIQGGEAFF. The V call is TRBV20-1, the J call TRBJ1-1, with 8 bases aligning to TRBD1. In germline, CDR1 is DFQATT, CDR2 SNEGSKA (reference sequence). J gave up 7 bases and V 6 bases, and 4 bases lay outside the gene matches. This CDR3 spans 11 amino acids.

The CDR3, as DNA: TGTGCCAGCTCACCACCGGGGAAGGGGGCTTACGAGCAGTACTTC. Translated: CASSPPGKGAYEQYF. V is TRBV18 and J is TRBJ2-7, with 7 bases lining up with TRBD1. V gave up 0 bases and J gave up 4 bases; unmatched junction bases: 6. This CDR3 comprises 15 residues. CDR1 is KGHSH and CDR2 is LQKENI in the germline V gene.

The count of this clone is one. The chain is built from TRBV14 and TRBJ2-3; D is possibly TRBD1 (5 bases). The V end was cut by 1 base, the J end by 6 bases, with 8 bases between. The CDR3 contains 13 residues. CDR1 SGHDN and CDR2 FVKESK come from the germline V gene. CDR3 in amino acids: CASSQGGWDTQYF. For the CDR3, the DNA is TGTGCCAGCAGCCAAGGGGGCTGGGATACGCAGTATTTT.

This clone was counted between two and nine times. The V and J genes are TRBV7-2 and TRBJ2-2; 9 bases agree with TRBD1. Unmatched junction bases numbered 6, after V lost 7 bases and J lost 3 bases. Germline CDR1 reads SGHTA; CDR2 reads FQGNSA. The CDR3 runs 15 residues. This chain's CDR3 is CASNRDRVYTGELFF. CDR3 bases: TGTGCCAGCAACCGGGACAGGGTTTACACCGGGGAGCTGTTTTTT.

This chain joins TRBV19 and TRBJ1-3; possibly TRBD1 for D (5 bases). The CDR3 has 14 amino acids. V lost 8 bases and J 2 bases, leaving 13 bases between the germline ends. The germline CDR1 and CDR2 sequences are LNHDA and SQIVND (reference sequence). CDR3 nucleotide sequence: TGTGCCAGTGGAGCTTTAGGGGCTGGAAACACCATATATTTT. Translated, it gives CASGALGAGNTIYF.

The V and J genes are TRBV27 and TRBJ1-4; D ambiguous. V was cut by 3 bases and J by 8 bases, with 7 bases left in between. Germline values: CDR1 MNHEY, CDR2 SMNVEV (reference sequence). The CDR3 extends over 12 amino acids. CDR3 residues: CASSFGGEKLFF. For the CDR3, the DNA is TGTGCCAGCAGTTTCGGCGGGGAAAAACTGTTTTTT. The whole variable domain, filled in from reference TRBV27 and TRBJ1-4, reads EAQVTQNPRYLITVTGKKLTVTCSQNMNHEYMSWYRQDPGLGLRQIYYSMNVEVTDKGDVPEGYKVSRKEKRNFPLILESPSPNQTSLYFCASSFGGEKLFFGSGTQLSVL.

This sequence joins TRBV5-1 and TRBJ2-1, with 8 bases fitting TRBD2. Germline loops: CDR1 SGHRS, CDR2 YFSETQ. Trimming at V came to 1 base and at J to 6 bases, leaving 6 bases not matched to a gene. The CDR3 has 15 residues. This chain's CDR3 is CASSLTGLGPNEQFF. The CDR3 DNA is TGCGCCAGCAGCTTGACGGGACTAGGACCCAATGAGCAGTTCTTC.

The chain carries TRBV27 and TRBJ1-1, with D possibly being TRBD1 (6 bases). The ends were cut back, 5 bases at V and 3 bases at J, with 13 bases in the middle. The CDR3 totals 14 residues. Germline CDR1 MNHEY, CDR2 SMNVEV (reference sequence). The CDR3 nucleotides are TGTGCCAGCAGTCGACAGGACAGTCACACTGAAGCTTTCTTT. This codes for CASSRQDSHTEAFF.

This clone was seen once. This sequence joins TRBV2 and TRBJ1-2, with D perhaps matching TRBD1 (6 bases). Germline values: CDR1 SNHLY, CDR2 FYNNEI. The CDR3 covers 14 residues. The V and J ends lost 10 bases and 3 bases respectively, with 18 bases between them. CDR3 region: CAIDSTGPDYGYTF. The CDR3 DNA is TGTGCCATTGACAGCACAGGGCCAGACTATGGCTACACCTTC.

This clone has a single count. The CDR3 sequence: CASSQLRSDCRTDTQYF. For the CDR3, the DNA is TGCGCCAGCAGTCAATTGAGAAGCGACTGCCGCACAGATACGCAGTATTTT. The chain is built from TRBV23-1 and TRBJ2-3; D is unclear. TRBV23-1 is annotated as an ORF whose role is uncertain. Trimming pared 1 base from V and 1 base from J, leaving 15 bases between. This CDR3 spans 17 amino acids.

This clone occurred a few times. The CDR3 nucleotides read TGTGCCAGCAGCTTAGCGGGAGCCAGCTTGAAATATTCGAACACTGAAGCTTTCTTT. The encoded protein is CASSLAGASLKYSNTEAFF. The chain has TRBV7-6 and TRBJ1-1, with unresolved D. The CDR3 spans 19 residues. The V gene lost 0 bases and the J gene lost 1 base, with 21 bases spanning the gap. The V gene's germline CDR1 is SGHVS and CDR2 FNYEAQ.

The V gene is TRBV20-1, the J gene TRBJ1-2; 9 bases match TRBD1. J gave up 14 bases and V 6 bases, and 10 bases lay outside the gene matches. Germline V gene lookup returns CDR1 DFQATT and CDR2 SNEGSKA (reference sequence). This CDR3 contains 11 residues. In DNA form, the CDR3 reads TGCAGTGCGGTCGGGACAGGGCCGGAAACCTTC. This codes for CSAVGTGPETF.

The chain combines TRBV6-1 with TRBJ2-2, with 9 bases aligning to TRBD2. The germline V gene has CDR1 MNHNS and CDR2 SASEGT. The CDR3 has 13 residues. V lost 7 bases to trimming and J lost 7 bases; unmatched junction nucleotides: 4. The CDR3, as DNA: TGTGCCAGCACGGGACTAGCTGGCGGGGAGCTGTTTTTT. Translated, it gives CASTGLAGGELFF.

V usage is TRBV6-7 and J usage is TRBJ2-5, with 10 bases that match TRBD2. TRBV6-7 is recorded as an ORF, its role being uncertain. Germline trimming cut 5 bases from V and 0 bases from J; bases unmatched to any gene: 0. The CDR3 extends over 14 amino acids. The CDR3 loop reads CASSTSGNQETQYF. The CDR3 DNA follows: TGTGCCAGCAGTACTAGCGGGAACCAAGAGACCCAGTACTTC.

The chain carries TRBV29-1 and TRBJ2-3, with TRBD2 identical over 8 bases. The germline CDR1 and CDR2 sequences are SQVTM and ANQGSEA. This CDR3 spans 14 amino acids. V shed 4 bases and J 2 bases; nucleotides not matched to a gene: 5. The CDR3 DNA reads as TGCAGCGTTGTCCAGCGGGGGTACACAGATACGCAGTATTTT. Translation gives CSVVQRGYTDTQYF.

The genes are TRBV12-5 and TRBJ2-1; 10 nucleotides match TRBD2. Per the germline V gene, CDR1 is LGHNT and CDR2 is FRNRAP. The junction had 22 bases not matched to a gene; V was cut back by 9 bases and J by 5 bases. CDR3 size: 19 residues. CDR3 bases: TGTGCTAGCCCACCATCGCCCGGACTAGCGGACCAGAGCCACAATGAGCAGTTCTTC. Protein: CASPPSPGLADQSHNEQFF.